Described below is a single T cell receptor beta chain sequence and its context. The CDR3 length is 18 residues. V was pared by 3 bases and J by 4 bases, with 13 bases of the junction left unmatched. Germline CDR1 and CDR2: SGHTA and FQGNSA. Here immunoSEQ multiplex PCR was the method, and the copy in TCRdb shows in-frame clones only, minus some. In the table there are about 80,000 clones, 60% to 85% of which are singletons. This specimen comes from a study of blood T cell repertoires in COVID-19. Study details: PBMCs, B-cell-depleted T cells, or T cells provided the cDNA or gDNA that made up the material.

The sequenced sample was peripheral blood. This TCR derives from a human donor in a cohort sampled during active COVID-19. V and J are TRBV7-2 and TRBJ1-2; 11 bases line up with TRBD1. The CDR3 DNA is TGTGCCAGCAGCTTCAGTGGGACAGGGGGAATAAACCGCTATGGCTACACCTTC. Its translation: CASSFSGTGGINRYGYTF.